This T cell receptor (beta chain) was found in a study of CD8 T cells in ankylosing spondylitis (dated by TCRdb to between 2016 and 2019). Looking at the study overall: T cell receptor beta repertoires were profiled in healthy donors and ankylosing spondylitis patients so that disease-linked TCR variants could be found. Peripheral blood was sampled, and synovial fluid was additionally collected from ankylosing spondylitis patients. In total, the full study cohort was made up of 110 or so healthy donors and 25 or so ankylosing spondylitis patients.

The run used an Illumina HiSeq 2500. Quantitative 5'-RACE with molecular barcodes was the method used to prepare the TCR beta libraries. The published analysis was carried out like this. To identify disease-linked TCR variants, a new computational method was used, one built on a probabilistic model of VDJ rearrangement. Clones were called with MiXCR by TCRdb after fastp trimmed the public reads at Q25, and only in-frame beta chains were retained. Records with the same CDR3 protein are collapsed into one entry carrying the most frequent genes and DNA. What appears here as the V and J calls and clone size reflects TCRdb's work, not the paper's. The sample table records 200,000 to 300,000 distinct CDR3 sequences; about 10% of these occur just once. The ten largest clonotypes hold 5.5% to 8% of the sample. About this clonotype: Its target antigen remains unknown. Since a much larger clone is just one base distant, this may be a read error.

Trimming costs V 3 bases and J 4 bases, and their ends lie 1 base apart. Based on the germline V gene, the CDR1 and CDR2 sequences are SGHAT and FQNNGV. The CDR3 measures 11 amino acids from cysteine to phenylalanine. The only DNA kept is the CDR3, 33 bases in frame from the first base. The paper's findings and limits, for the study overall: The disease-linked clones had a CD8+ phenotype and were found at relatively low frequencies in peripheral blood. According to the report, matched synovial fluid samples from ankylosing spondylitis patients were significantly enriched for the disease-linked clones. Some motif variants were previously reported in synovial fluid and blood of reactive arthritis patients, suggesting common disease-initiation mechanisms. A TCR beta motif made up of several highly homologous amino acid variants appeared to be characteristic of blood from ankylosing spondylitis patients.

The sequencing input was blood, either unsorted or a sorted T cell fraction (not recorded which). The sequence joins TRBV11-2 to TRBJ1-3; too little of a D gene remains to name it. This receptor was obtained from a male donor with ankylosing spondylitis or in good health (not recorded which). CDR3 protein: CASSLGNTIYF. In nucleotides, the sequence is TGTGCCAGCAGCTTGGGAAACACCATATATTTT. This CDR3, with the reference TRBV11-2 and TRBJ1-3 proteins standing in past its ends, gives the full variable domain EAGVAQSPRYKIIEKRQSVAFWCNPISGHATLYWYQQILGQGPKLLIQFQNNGVVDDSQLPKDRFSAERLKGVDSTLKIQPAKLEDSAVYLCASSLGNTIYFGEGSWLTVV.